A selection of T cell receptor beta chains follows, all from one sample in a study of T cells of healthy individuals. TCRdb re-analysed the 5' RACE reads in MiXCR, keeping a single row per CDR3 protein. The sample includes around 100,000 distinct CDR3 sequences, 15% to 20% of them seen just once. The receptor set was obtained from a human donor in good health. Each CDR3 is given without its conserved first and last residue. Fields, in order: V gene, CDR3 protein.

>TRBV6-4
ASSPSGAGGYT
>TRBV24-1
ATRDRWTDEQF
>TRBV9
ASSARGKETQY
>TRBV12-3/TRBV12-4
ASTPIVSGGTEQF
>TRBV5-1
ASSQRGESYNEQF
>TRBV7-2
ASSLYWDSNQPQH
>TRBV5-1
ASSRDLAGGVNEQF
>TRBV7-2
ASSPGQGRQPQH
>TRBV7-3
ASSPGLAGPNTGELF
>TRBV7-6
ASSLGPREHNQPQH
>TRBV20-1
SAGVDLYNEQF
>TRBV20-1
SAADVLAGGYSEQF
>TRBV7-9
AIEKGAGNSPLH
>TRBV5-1
ASSTKGQTNTGELF
>TRBV3-1
ASSQDAGLAGVSDTQY
>TRBV5-1
ASVGDSDTEAF
>TRBV28
ASNRGSGANVLT
>TRBV4-1
ASSHLEGTQY
>TRBV20-1
SADPLRNTEAF
>TRBV28
ASSLAGGPNYEQY
>TRBV13
ASSTPGSRDRGNEQF
>TRBV18
ASSGSRNEQF
>TRBV18
ASSRGSGQY
>TRBV7-9
ASSFSVGEGVPGELF
>TRBV29-1
SVIAQGGKETQY
>TRBV19
ASRPTSKNYEQY
>TRBV4-3
ASSQDNYGYT
>TRBV7-2
ASSELAGHTDTQY
>TRBV19
ASSGQVAKNIQY
>TRBV20-1
SAKAPERRSTDTQY
>TRBV10-3
ATRLAGTTDTQY
>TRBV6-2/TRBV6-3
ASSYHPDRASYEQY
>TRBV19
ASSLRLSEKLF
>TRBV15
ATSSRQGWDEQF
>TRBV6-2/TRBV6-3
ASSYSSGANVLT
>TRBV11-2
ASSVLGRTYNEQF
>TRBV6-5
ASSLKGTQY
>TRBV25-1
ASISASGISEQF
>TRBV7-2
ASSKGQATDTQY
>TRBV28
ASKSQGFGPVQY
>TRBV19
ASSIGRDQPQH
>TRBV20-1
SARDLRREAF
>TRBV24-1
ATSDPRAGENQPQH
>TRBV28
ASSYGRAYEQY
>TRBV29-1
SSRQGEETQY
>TRBV20-1
SARATTGDNEKLF
>TRBV3-1
ASSPLAAHTEAF
>TRBV16
ASSPDRGYNSPLH
>TRBV20-1
SASGVQRNSPLH
>TRBV4-3
ASSQDLAGGIDEQF
>TRBV28
ASSPSRNEQF